What follows is one TCR beta chain and its context. Its specificity is not known. The protocol was immunoSEQ multiplex PCR, while the TCRdb copy is restricted to in-frame clones and leaves out a portion. The table has about 70,000 clones, 86% seen once. The data belong to a study of T cells in localized non-small cell lung cancer. The CDR3 spans 14 residues. Germline V gene data show CDR1 as MNHEY and CDR2 as SMNVEV (reference sequence). Trimming removed 4 bases from V and 7 bases from J, with 14 bases in between. Study-wide findings and caveats: A median approximately 61 of the top 100 tumor clones appeared in adjacent lung. Uninvolved adjacent lung showed higher T cell clonality than tumor. Sequence data derive from only one tumor region, so heterogeneity remains possible. Longer overall survival was seen with higher T cell density measured in blood.

The clonotype was recovered from a male donor aged 60 or older with stage III squamous cell lung carcinoma. Material: peripheral blood, obtained before any cancer treatment. This chain joins TRBV27 and TRBJ1-5; D is ambiguous. CDR3 sequence (DNA): TGTGCCAGCAGTTCGACGAGGAGGAACCAGCCCCAGCATTTT. This sequence encodes CASSSTRRNQPQHF.